The clone carrying this TCR beta chain has a handful of counts. The data were taken from a study of regulatory T cells in long-lasting Graves disease. As for time point: newly diagnosed GD, antithyroid drugs for less than 3 months. RNA from PBMCs was the source of the TCR library. The authors built TCR beta libraries using iRepertoire HTBI primers and Arm-PCR of CDR3 regions. One entry per CDR3 protein, called by TCRdb with MiXCR from the multiplex PCR reads. The sample records roughly 420,000 distinct CDR3 sequences, 14% being singletons. The same data also contributed to another study, on T cells in Graves' hyperthyroidism and ophthalmopathy.

The sequence was collected from a woman between 50 and 59 years old with Graves disease. The sample consisted of peripheral blood mononuclear cells (PBMCs), taken at new diagnosis, from a patient treated with antithyroid drugs.

The CDR3 here is CASSHTEDRANTEAFF. CDR3 DNA sequence: TGTGCCAGCAGCCACACTGAAGACAGGGCCAACACTGAAGCTTTCTTT. The V call is TRBV5-5, the J call TRBJ1-1, with 7 bases aligning to TRBD1. This CDR3 has 16 residues. The germline CDR1 and CDR2 sequences are SGHKS and YYEKEE (reference sequence). The trim removed 4 bases at V and 2 bases at J, leaving 11 bases unmatched.